One sample yielded the 17 T cell receptor beta chains listed below, sequenced in a study of immune cell composition in non-small cell lung cancer. Sequenced by immunoSEQ multiplex PCR; TCRdb stores in-frame clones only, minus some. Here the sample spans 4,000 to 5,500 clones, around 83% being singletons. Sequenced: lung tumor tissue. These receptors came from a human donor with non-small cell lung cancer.

This clone was found once. The chain has TRBV6-5 and TRBJ1-2; 9 positions match TRBD1. The CDR3 length is 15 residues. Germline CDR1 MNHEY, CDR2 SVGAGI. V trimming: 2 bases; J trimming: 4 bases; junction bases outside the gene matches: 5. Here the CDR3 DNA reads TGTGCCAGCAGTTACGCGACAGGGGGAACCTATGGCTACACCTTC. Translating gives CASSYATGGTYGYTF.

The chain couples TRBV10-3 to TRBJ2-7; 11 nucleotides match TRBD2. The CDR3 length is 16 residues. J was trimmed by 3 bases and V by 5 bases; bases with no gene match: 9. The germline gives CDR1 ENHRY, CDR2 SYGVKD. The DNA for the CDR3 is TGTGCCATCAGTCCGACTAGTAGCGGGGGGGACTACGAGCAGTACTTC. This sequence encodes CAISPTSSGGDYEQYF.

V usage is TRBV5-1 and J usage is TRBJ1-5, with D possibly being TRBD1 (6 bases). V was shortened by 4 bases and J by 5 bases, with 13 bases between the two germline ends. Germline V CDR1 and CDR2: SGHRS, YFSETQ. The CDR3 runs 14 residues. DNA of the CDR3: TGCGCCAGCAGCCTCGGGGGGCCCGATCAGCCCCAGCATTTT. It encodes CASSLGGPDQPQHF.

CDR3 bases: TGTGCCAGTAGTATGGGGACAGAGAACACTGAAGCTTTCTTT. The encoded protein is CASSMGTENTEAFF. This chain links TRBV19 with TRBJ1-1; 7 positions agree with TRBD1. Germline V CDR1 and CDR2: LNHDA, SQIVND (reference sequence). V was pared by 3 bases and J by 1 base, with 2 bases of the junction left unmatched. The CDR3 totals 14 residues.

The chain recombines TRBV6-1 with TRBJ2-7, with 8 bases that match TRBD2. Per germline, CDR1 MNHNS and CDR2 SASEGT. CDR3 size: 15 residues. Trimming removed 4 bases from V and 2 bases from J; junction bases left unmatched: 7. DNA for the CDR3: TGTGCCAGCAGTGTCGAGCGGGGGAGCACCTACGAGCAGTACTTC. Amino acids: CASSVERGSTYEQYF.

This chain joins TRBV6-6 and TRBJ1-5; D unresolved. Per germline, CDR1 MNHNY and CDR2 SVGAGI (reference sequence). This CDR3 is built from 16 residues. Between the trimmed V and J ends, which lost 5 bases and 2 bases, there was a span of 16 bases. The CDR3 sequence is CASSKGVGNGNQPQHF. The CDR3 DNA sequence: TGTGCCAGCAGTAAGGGTGTTGGGAACGGCAATCAGCCCCAGCATTTT.

This clone was recorded only once. The gene calls are TRBV7-2 and TRBJ1-5, with D possibly being TRBD1 (6 bases). This CDR3 has 13 amino acids. The V gene's germline CDR1 is SGHTA and CDR2 FQGNSA. V lost 5 bases and J lost 12, with 17 bases in between. The CDR3 sequence: CASSQQGRGVQHF. The CDR3 DNA reads TGTGCCAGCAGCCAACAGGGTCGAGGGGTCCAGCATTTT. The full variable domain, rest sourced from reference TRBV7-2 and TRBJ1-5, is GAGVSQSPSNKVTEKGKDVELRCDPISGHTALYWYRQSLGQGLEFLIYFQGNSAPDKSGLPSDRFSAERTGGSVSTLTIQRTQQEDSAVYLCASSQQGRGVQHFGDGTRLSIL.

The chain combines TRBV19 with TRBJ2-1; D may be TRBD1 (6 bases). This CDR3 is built from 15 residues. V lost 5 bases, J lost 5 bases, and 16 bases lay in between. Germline CDR1 is LNHDA and CDR2 is SQIVND (reference sequence). The CDR3 protein is CASSLQSTGNNEQFF. The CDR3 coding sequence is TGTGCCAGTAGTCTACAGAGTACAGGGAACAATGAGCAGTTCTTC. Looking up the rest from reference TRBV19 and TRBJ2-1 gives the full variable domain: DGGITQSPKYLFRKEGQNVTLSCEQNLNHDAMYWYRQDPGQGLRLIYYSQIVNDFQKGDIAEGYSVSREKKESFPLTVTSAQKNPTAFYLCASSLQSTGNNEQFFGPGTRLTVL.

V and J are TRBV28 and TRBJ1-2; possibly TRBD1 for D (6 bases). Trimming took off 1 base at V and 4 bases at J, with 16 bases between the two ends. CDR3 length: 16 residues. CDR1 is MDHEN and CDR2 is SYDVKM in the germline V gene. The CDR3 here is CASSLFLAGDGYGYTF. CDR3 DNA sequence: TGTGCCAGCAGTTTATTCCTGGCAGGGGACGGCTATGGCTACACCTTC.

V is TRBV27 and J is TRBJ1-2, with 8 bases lining up with TRBD1. Unmatched junction bases numbered 5, after V lost 4 bases and J lost 7 bases. The CDR3 extends over 13 amino acids. Germline CDR1 is MNHEY and CDR2 is SMNVEV (reference sequence). The CDR3 sequence: CASSYQQGVGYTF. The CDR3 nucleotides are TGTGCCAGCAGTTATCAACAGGGGGTTGGCTACACCTTC.

The rearrangement joins TRBV6-1 to TRBJ2-5, with 15 bases lining up with TRBD2. Losses at the gene ends were 4 bases for V and 3 bases for J; bases not matched to a gene: 0. This CDR3 spans 15 amino acids. Germline-derived CDR1 and CDR2 are MNHNS and SASEGT. CDR3 in amino acids: CASSGTSGGEETQYF. As DNA, the CDR3 is TGTGCCAGCAGTGGGACTAGCGGGGGGGAAGAGACCCAGTACTTC.

The chain uses TRBV18 and TRBJ1-4, with D tentatively TRBD1 (6 bases). CDR3 length equals 15 residues. Trimming removed 6 bases at V and 6 bases at J, with 17 bases between. The germline V gene encodes CDR1 KGHSH and CDR2 LQKENI. The CDR3 DNA reads TGTGCCAGCTCCGCAAGCACAGGGAGCTATGAAAAACTGTTTTTT. Protein sequence: CASSASTGSYEKLFF.

The V call is TRBV5-4, the J call TRBJ1-2; no clear D. This CDR3 is 14 amino acids long. The V gene's germline CDR1 is SGHNT and CDR2 YYREEE (reference sequence). V gave up 1 base and J gave up 8 bases, with 15 bases separating them. The CDR3 reads CASSLYVGFGGYTF. The CDR3 DNA follows: TGTGCCAGCAGCTTGTACGTCGGGTTTGGAGGCTACACCTTC.

The table lists this clone with a few counts. The chain has TRBV7-9 and TRBJ2-4; 7 bases line up with TRBD2. The CDR3 loop spans 15 amino acids. The J segment lost 2 bases and the V segment lost 5 bases, leaving 6 bases of the junction unmatched. CDR1 is SEHNR, CDR2 FQNEAQ, per germline (reference sequence). The CDR3, as DNA: TGTGCCAGCAGCCGCGGGGGAGGGACCAAAAACATTCAGTACTTC. This encodes CASSRGGGTKNIQYF.

Concerning this clone itself: One end of the junction varies from germline; a read error may be responsible. The chain uses TRBV6-5 and TRBJ2-7, with a weak D call TRBD2 (5 bases). Germline V gene data show CDR1 as MNHEY and CDR2 as SVGAGI. This CDR3 has 12 residues. The CDR3 here is CASSYGSYKQYF. The CDR3 nucleotides read TGTGCCAGCAGTTATGGGAGCTACAAGCAGTACTTC.

The chain recombines TRBV6-1 with TRBJ2-3; 7 positions match TRBD2. Trimming cost V 3 bases and J 1 base; bases outside gene matches: 4. Germline assignment: CDR1 MNHNS and CDR2 SASEGT. This CDR3 spans 15 amino acids. In DNA form, the CDR3 reads TGTGCCAGCAGTGATATCCTAGCGGGCACAGATACGCAGTATTTT. As protein: CASSDILAGTDTQYF.

In its sample, this clone was seen once. This sequence joins TRBV27 and TRBJ2-1, with 8 bases identical to TRBD2. Per germline, CDR1 MNHEY and CDR2 SMNVEV (reference sequence). After removal of 3 bases from V and 4 bases from J, the junction contained 5 bases not matched to a gene. CDR3 length: 15 residues. The CDR3 DNA reads TGTGCCAGCAGTTTGTCGGAGCGGGGGTACAATGAGCAGTTCTTC. Amino acid sequence: CASSLSERGYNEQFF.